Following are 5 T cell receptor beta chains from one sample sequenced in a study of type 1 and type 2 diabetes patients. Genomic DNA was the PCR template. Multiplex PCR with 30 forward and 13 reverse primers amplified the TCR beta CDR3. TCRdb processed the multiplex PCR reads anew with MiXCR; each CDR3 protein has one entry. Of about 290,000 distinct CDR3 sequences listed, around 47% were seen once; the top ten hold roughly an eighth. Material for sequencing was peripheral blood mononuclear cells (PBMCs). The receptors originated from a man between 18 and 35 years old with type 2 diabetes.

This clonotype was picked up a small number of times. The V gene is TRBV6-1, the J gene TRBJ2-7, with D perhaps TRBD2 (5 bases). Per germline, CDR1 MNHNS and CDR2 SASEGT. The CDR3 covers 14 residues. Trimming cost V 3 bases and J 4 bases, with 13 bases left between them. The DNA for the CDR3 is TGTGCCAGCAGTGACGGAGGATGGGGTTACGAGCAGTACTTC. Translation gives CASSDGGWGYEQYF.

The rearrangement joins TRBV20-1 to TRBJ1-5, with 8 bases aligning to TRBD1. V was clipped by 0 bases and J by 1 base; unmatched bases: 8. The CDR3 loop spans 17 amino acids. Germline loops: CDR1 DFQATT, CDR2 SNEGSKA (reference sequence). As DNA, the CDR3 is TGCAGTGCTAGAGAATCGGACAGGGCCGGAAGCAATCAGCCCCAGCATTTT. It yields the protein CSARESDRAGSNQPQHF.

Only one count was recorded for this clonotype. This chain connects TRBV4-1 to TRBJ1-5; D is uncertain. This CDR3 is 14 amino acids long. Trimming took off 0 bases at V and 6 bases at J, with 9 bases between the two ends. The germline V gene encodes CDR1 MGHRA and CDR2 YSYEKL. The CDR3 reads CASSQDVLGQPQHF. Here the CDR3 DNA reads TGCGCCAGCAGCCAAGATGTCTTGGGTCAGCCCCAGCATTTT.

V usage is TRBV9 and J usage is TRBJ2-3; 7 bases fit TRBD1. Germline V gene data show CDR1 as SGDLS and CDR2 as YYNGEE. With 0 bases clipped from V and 2 bases from J, the junction kept 6 bases outside the gene matches. This CDR3 has 16 amino acids. In DNA form, the CDR3 reads TGTGCCAGCAGCGTAGTATCAAGGGGGCCCACAGATACGCAGTATTTT. It specifies CASSVVSRGPTDTQYF.

As for this clonotype: A read error may produce the germline difference seen at one junction end. The V gene is TRBV2, the J gene TRBJ2-4; 11 positions match TRBD2. CDR3 size: 17 residues. Germline CDR1 is SNHLY and CDR2 is FYNNEI. The CDR3 region is CASSSSGRRSAKNTQYF. The CDR3 region has the DNA TGTGCCAGCAGCTCTAGCGGGAGGAGGAGTGCCAAAAACACTCAGTACTTC.